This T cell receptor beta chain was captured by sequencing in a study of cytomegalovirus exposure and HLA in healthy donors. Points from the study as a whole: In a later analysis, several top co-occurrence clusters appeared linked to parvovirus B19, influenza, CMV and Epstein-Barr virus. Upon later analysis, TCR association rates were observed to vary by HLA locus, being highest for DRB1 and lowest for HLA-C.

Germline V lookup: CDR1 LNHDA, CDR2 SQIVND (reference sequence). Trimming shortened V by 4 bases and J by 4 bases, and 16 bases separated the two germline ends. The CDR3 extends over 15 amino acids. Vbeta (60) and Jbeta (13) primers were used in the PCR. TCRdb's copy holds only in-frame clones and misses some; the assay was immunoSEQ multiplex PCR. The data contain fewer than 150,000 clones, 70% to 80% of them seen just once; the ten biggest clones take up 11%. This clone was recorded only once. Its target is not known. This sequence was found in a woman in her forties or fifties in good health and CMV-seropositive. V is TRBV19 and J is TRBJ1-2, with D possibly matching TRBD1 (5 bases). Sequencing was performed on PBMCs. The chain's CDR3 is CASSNSPTEIYGYTF. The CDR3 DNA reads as TGTGCCAGTAGTAATTCGCCGACAGAGATCTATGGCTACACCTTC. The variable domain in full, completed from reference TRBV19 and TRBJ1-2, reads DGGITQSPKYLFRKEGQNVTLSCEQNLNHDAMYWYRQDPGQGLRLIYYSQIVNDFQKGDIAEGYSVSREKKESFPLTVTSAQKNPTAFYLCASSNSPTEIYGYTFGSGTRLTVV.